These T cell receptor beta chains were read from a single sample in a study of blood T cell repertoires in COVID-19. The data were produced by immunoSEQ multiplex PCR, yet TCRdb's version contains in-frame clones alone and is incomplete. The sample shows under 250,000 clones, roughly 83% of them seen only once. Sequenced input: PBMCs or T cells enriched from blood (not recorded which). Every receptor here comes from a woman between 35 and 50 years old with acute COVID-19. Both conserved end residues are part of each CDR3. A D gene is named only where the DNA matches it firmly. Some rows have no size entry. The others give once, few or many, or a class for an expanded clone.

CDR3nt: TGTGCCAGCAGCCAAAAAGGACAGGGCCAAGAGACCCAGTACTTC
CDR3aa: CASSQKGQGQETQYF
d_gene: TRBD1
abundance: once
v_gene: TRBV4-2
j_gene: TRBJ2-5

CDR3nt: TGTGCCGGGCTGGGGCAGGGATATTACGAGCAGTACTTC
CDR3aa: CAGLGQGYYEQYF
d_gene: .
abundance: .
v_gene: TRBV9
j_gene: TRBJ2-7

CDR3nt: TGTGCCAGCATGAGGTTTAGCAATCAGCCCCAGCATTTT
CDR3aa: CASMRFSNQPQHF
d_gene: .
abundance: .
v_gene: TRBV6-5
j_gene: TRBJ1-5

CDR3nt: TGCGCCAGCGGCTGGCTGGGTAGCGGGGGGGTGAAAAACATTCAGTACTTC
CDR3aa: CASGWLGSGGVKNIQYF
d_gene: TRBD2
abundance: .
v_gene: TRBV23-1
j_gene: TRBJ2-4

CDR3nt: TGTGCCAGCACCTCTACAGGGGAACTTTACAATGAGCAGTTCTTC
CDR3aa: CASTSTGELYNEQFF
d_gene: TRBD1
abundance: .
v_gene: TRBV5-4
j_gene: TRBJ2-1

CDR3nt: TGTGCCAGTAGTATAGATCTCGGTAACTATGGCTACACCTTC
CDR3aa: CASSIDLGNYGYTF
d_gene: .
abundance: .
v_gene: TRBV19
j_gene: TRBJ1-2

CDR3nt: TGTGCCAGCAGCTTAGGACCCTTAGGACTAGCGGTTCTGGATACGCAGTATTTT
CDR3aa: CASSLGPLGLAVLDTQYF
d_gene: TRBD2
abundance: .
v_gene: TRBV11-2
j_gene: TRBJ2-3

CDR3nt: TGTGCCAGCAGCCAACCTGGGAGTTTCCGAGAGACCCAGTACTTC
CDR3aa: CASSQPGSFRETQYF
d_gene: .
abundance: .
v_gene: TRBV3-1/TRBV3-2
j_gene: TRBJ2-5

CDR3nt: TGTGCCAGCAGCTCCTTGATTAGGGGAACTGGAAACACCATATATTTT
CDR3aa: CASSSLIRGTGNTIYF
d_gene: .
abundance: .
v_gene: TRBV11-2
j_gene: TRBJ1-3

CDR3nt: TGTGCCAGTAGTATCGTATCGGGAGGGCCTGCTGGCACAGATACGCAGTATTTT
CDR3aa: CASSIVSGGPAGTDTQYF
d_gene: TRBD2
abundance: .
v_gene: TRBV19
j_gene: TRBJ2-3

CDR3nt: TGTGCCAGTAGTATGATCAGGGAAAGCGGCTACACCTTC
CDR3aa: CASSMIRESGYTF
d_gene: .
abundance: .
v_gene: TRBV19
j_gene: TRBJ1-2

CDR3nt: TGTGCCAGCAGATCAGGTACTAACTATGGCTACACCTTC
CDR3aa: CASRSGTNYGYTF
d_gene: .
abundance: .
v_gene: TRBV27
j_gene: TRBJ1-2

CDR3nt: TGTGCCAGCAGTCCGGAGTGGTGGAGCACAGATACGCAGTATTTT
CDR3aa: CASSPEWWSTDTQYF
d_gene: .
abundance: .
v_gene: TRBV27
j_gene: TRBJ2-3

CDR3nt: TGTGCCAGCAGCAGGACTAGCGGGAGGTCCTACAATGAGCAGTTCTTC
CDR3aa: CASSRTSGRSYNEQFF
d_gene: TRBD2
abundance: once
v_gene: TRBV28
j_gene: TRBJ2-1

CDR3nt: TGTGCCAGCAGTGATCCCGGGTATCGGGTTTATAGCAATCAGCCCCAGCATTTT
CDR3aa: CASSDPGYRVYSNQPQHF
d_gene: .
abundance: .
v_gene: TRBV6-1
j_gene: TRBJ1-5

CDR3nt: TGTGCCAGCAGTTTGGGGCTAGGGTATGAGCAGTTCTTC
CDR3aa: CASSLGLGYEQFF
d_gene: .
abundance: few
v_gene: TRBV27
j_gene: TRBJ2-1

CDR3nt: TGTGCCAGCAGCCCCCGGGAGACAGATACGCAGTATTTT
CDR3aa: CASSPRETDTQYF
d_gene: .
abundance: .
v_gene: TRBV5-5
j_gene: TRBJ2-3

CDR3nt: TGTGCCAGCTCACCAAGCAGGGGAAACACCATATATTTT
CDR3aa: CASSPSRGNTIYF
d_gene: .
abundance: .
v_gene: TRBV18
j_gene: TRBJ1-3

CDR3nt: TGTGCCAGCAGCCCACTCGCCTCGAACACCGGGGAGCTGTTTTTT
CDR3aa: CASSPLASNTGELFF
d_gene: .
abundance: once
v_gene: TRBV11-2
j_gene: TRBJ2-2

CDR3nt: TGTGCCAGCAGTCCCTCCGGGACAGGGCTACGGGGCTACACCTTC
CDR3aa: CASSPSGTGLRGYTF
d_gene: TRBD1
abundance: once
v_gene: TRBV28
j_gene: TRBJ1-2

CDR3nt: TGTGCCAGCAGCGCCTCAGGGTCCGTCGGTGGGGCCAACGTCCTGACTTTC
CDR3aa: CASSASGSVGGANVLTF
d_gene: .
abundance: .
v_gene: TRBV7-3
j_gene: TRBJ2-6

CDR3nt: TGTGCCAGCAGCGGGACTTCGCCGCGAGGCTACACCTTC
CDR3aa: CASSGTSPRGYTF
d_gene: .
abundance: .
v_gene: TRBV9
j_gene: TRBJ1-2

CDR3nt: TGTGCCAGCAGCAGCTGGACTAGCGGAAACTACAATGAGCAGTTCTTC
CDR3aa: CASSSWTSGNYNEQFF
d_gene: TRBD2
abundance: many
v_gene: TRBV3-1/TRBV3-2
j_gene: TRBJ2-1

CDR3nt: TGTGCCAGCAGCTCCCGTTGGGGGGGTCAAGATACGCAGTATTTT
CDR3aa: CASSSRWGGQDTQYF
d_gene: TRBD2
abundance: few
v_gene: TRBV9
j_gene: TRBJ2-3

CDR3nt: TGTGCCAGCAGCGTAGTTATCAGGCCCTACGAGCAGTACTTC
CDR3aa: CASSVVIRPYEQYF
d_gene: .
abundance: .
v_gene: TRBV9
j_gene: TRBJ2-7

CDR3nt: TGTGCCAGCTCACCGAACCAGGGGAACACTGAAGCTTTCTTT
CDR3aa: CASSPNQGNTEAFF
d_gene: .
abundance: few
v_gene: TRBV18
j_gene: TRBJ1-1

CDR3nt: TGTGCCAGTAGTGAACAGGGGTTGAACACTGAAGCTTTCTTT
CDR3aa: CASSEQGLNTEAFF
d_gene: TRBD1
abundance: .
v_gene: TRBV19
j_gene: TRBJ1-1

CDR3nt: TGCGCCAGCAGCTTGGTACCAGGGGGCTTGGAGACCCAGTACTTC
CDR3aa: CASSLVPGGLETQYF
d_gene: TRBD1
abundance: .
v_gene: TRBV5-1
j_gene: TRBJ2-5

CDR3nt: TGTGCCAGCGGGATGGGGCGGGAGGCCGGGGATACGCAGTATTTT
CDR3aa: CASGMGREAGDTQYF
d_gene: TRBD2
abundance: .
v_gene: TRBV6-5
j_gene: TRBJ2-3

CDR3nt: TGTGCCAGCAGTGACAGACCGCCGGGACAGGGGATCTCTGGGGCCAACGTCCTGACTTTC
CDR3aa: CASSDRPPGQGISGANVLTF
d_gene: TRBD1
abundance: .
v_gene: TRBV6-1
j_gene: TRBJ2-6

CDR3nt: TGTGCCAGCAGCGGACCGCAGGGGGCGCTTACAGATACGCAGTATTTT
CDR3aa: CASSGPQGALTDTQYF
d_gene: TRBD1
abundance: once
v_gene: TRBV13
j_gene: TRBJ2-3

CDR3nt: TGTGCCAGCAGTTACAGGCCGAACACTGAAGCTTTCTTT
CDR3aa: CASSYRPNTEAFF
d_gene: .
abundance: .
v_gene: TRBV27
j_gene: TRBJ1-1

CDR3nt: TGTGCCAGCAGCCCCGACAGGGGGCGGACCGGGGAGCTGTTTTTT
CDR3aa: CASSPDRGRTGELFF
d_gene: TRBD1
abundance: .
v_gene: TRBV7-2
j_gene: TRBJ2-2